Listed below are T cell receptor beta chains from one sample, sequenced in a study of tumor-infiltrating lymphocytes in primary liver carcinoma. TCRdb reprocessed the multiplex PCR reads via MiXCR and lists one record per CDR3 protein. The sample has 250,000 to 400,000 distinct CDR3 sequences; 55% to 65% are singletons. Sequencing was done on a sample of peripheral blood. The origin of the receptors is a man aged 40-50 years with primary liver carcinoma and hepatitis B virus infection. The CDR3 runs from the conserved cysteine through the conserved F or W. Fields, in order: D gene, clone size, V gene, J gene, CDR3 protein, CDR3 DNA. The D gene is left open where the match is weak. For some rows the clone size is stated as once, few or many, or as a class when expanded; others skip it.

>-|many|TRBV6-1|TRBJ2-5
CASRGSKETQYF
TGTGCCAGCAGAGGCTCGAAAGAGACCCAGTACTTC
>-|once|TRBV10-2|TRBJ2-2
CARDKAPTNTGELFF
TGCGCCAGAGACAAGGCACCAACGAACACCGGGGAGCTGTTTTTT
>-|-|TRBV14|TRBJ2-1
CASSHRKGVQNNEQFF
TGTGCCAGCAGCCATAGAAAGGGGGTACAGAACAATGAGCAGTTCTTC
>TRBD2|few|TRBV7-8|TRBJ2-5
CASSLDPWTSGKETQYF
TGTGCCAGCAGCTTAGACCCCTGGACTAGCGGGAAAGAGACCCAGTACTTC
>-|-|TRBV30|TRBJ1-2
CAWSRQRGDGYTF
TGTGCCTGGAGTAGACAGAGGGGAGATGGCTACACCTTC
>-|-|TRBV5-1|TRBJ2-2
CASSLDSVNSGELFF
TGCGCCAGCAGCTTGGACAGCGTGAACAGCGGGGAGCTGTTTTTT
>-|-|TRBV7-9|TRBJ2-5
CASRPQGYQETQYF
TGTGCCAGCAGACCTCAGGGGTACCAAGAGACCCAGTACTTC
>TRBD2|few|TRBV30|TRBJ2-2
CAWTSSGSNFHGELFF
TGTGCCTGGACTTCAAGCGGGAGTAATTTCCACGGGGAGCTGTTTTTT
>TRBD2|-|TRBV4-3|TRBJ2-5
CASSHLGPAGEETQYF
TGCGCCAGCAGCCACCTAGGACCAGCGGGAGAAGAGACCCAGTACTTC
>TRBD2|-|TRBV4-1|TRBJ2-3
CASNRGTSGSFGTYTQYF
TGCGCCAGCAACCGAGGGACTAGCGGGAGCTTCGGCACATATACGCAGTATTTT
>-|medium-sized|TRBV11-3|TRBJ1-1
CASSLDLSRPEAFF
TGTGCCAGCAGCTTAGATCTCTCCCGCCCTGAAGCTTTCTTT
>-|-|TRBV30|TRBJ2-2
CAWHADTGELFF
TGTGCCTGGCACGCCGACACCGGGGAGCTGTTTTTT
>-|once|TRBV5-4|TRBJ2-5
CASSTEGRGRVQTQYF
TGTGCCAGCAGCACTGAAGGGAGGGGGCGCGTTCAGACCCAGTACTTC